The rows below give T cell receptor beta chains drawn from one sample of a study of PD-L1 blockade in urothelial cancer. Data came from immunoSEQ multiplex PCR; TCRdb stores just in-frame clones and leaves some out. This table holds 70,000 or so clones, 84% found once. The sequencing here drew on PBMCs, taken around atezolizumab (anti-PD-L1) treatment. The receptor source for this set is a man between 65 and 85 years old with urothelial cancer. CDR3s include the opening cysteine and the closing phenylalanine or tryptophan. Each record gives: clone size, J gene, D gene, V gene, CDR3 protein, CDR3 DNA. D genes are given only for firm matches. Clone size is not always given. Where it is, it says once, few, many or a class for expanded clones.

once | TRBJ1-1 | . | TRBV6-4 | CASSPDRLNTEAFF | TGTGCCAGCAGTCCCGACAGGTTGAACACTGAAGCTTTCTTT
. | TRBJ1-5 | . | TRBV18 | CASSPQQGSNQPQHF | TGTGCCAGCTCACCACAACAGGGAAGCAATCAGCCCCAGCATTTT
few | TRBJ1-4 | . | TRBV30 | CAWSGQVHEKLFF | TGTGCCTGGAGTGGGCAGGTACATGAAAAACTGTTTTTT
once | TRBJ2-3 | TRBD2 | TRBV9 | CASSVGNGLAKTDTQYF | TGTGCCAGCAGCGTAGGTAACGGACTAGCGAAGACAGATACGCAGTATTTT
. | TRBJ1-4 | . | TRBV21-1 | CASNHEEAYNEKLFF | TGTGCCAGCAACCACGAGGAGGCCTATAATGAAAAACTGTTTTTT
few | TRBJ2-1 | . | TRBV28 | CASSLLRTVSYNEQFF | TGTGCCAGCAGTTTATTGCGGACAGTCTCCTACAATGAGCAGTTCTTC
. | TRBJ2-5 | TRBD1 | TRBV5-4 | CASSTGQSVETQYF | TGTGCCAGCAGCACGGGACAGAGTGTCGAGACCCAGTACTTC
. | TRBJ1-3 | . | TRBV9 | CASSVGGPGRIDTIYF | TGTGCCAGCAGCGTAGGTGGTCCAGGGAGGATCGACACCATATATTTT
. | TRBJ2-3 | TRBD2 | TRBV19 | CASSIFSGRSKTDTQYF | TGTGCCAGTAGTATATTCAGCGGGAGGTCGAAAACAGATACGCAGTATTTT
. | TRBJ2-1 | . | TRBV7-9 | CASSSDSMSSYNEQFF | TGTGCCAGCAGCTCGGACTCCATGAGCTCCTACAATGAGCAGTTCTTC
. | TRBJ2-2 | TRBD2 | TRBV19 | CASSIASGRTGELFF | TGTGCCAGTAGTATAGCTAGCGGGAGAACCGGGGAGCTGTTTTTT
. | TRBJ2-3 | . | TRBV5-1 | CASSLGVARGYTQYF | TGCGCCAGCAGCTTGGGGGTAGCGCGGGGATATACGCAGTATTTT
once | TRBJ2-2 | TRBD2 | TRBV4-1 | CASSGGLAGFTGELFF | TGCGCCAGCTCCGGGGGACTAGCGGGATTCACCGGGGAGCTGTTTTTT
. | TRBJ2-4 | . | TRBV6-5 | CASSYGLASNIQYF | TGTGCCAGCAGTTACGGGCTAGCGTCGAACATTCAGTACTTC
. | TRBJ2-7 | TRBD2 | TRBV5-8 | CASTLGEGRADEQYF | TGTGCCAGCACCCTGGGGGAAGGGAGGGCGGACGAGCAGTACTTC
once | TRBJ2-1 | TRBD2 | TRBV12-5 | CASGLGLAGTDEQFF | TGTGCTAGTGGTTTGGGACTAGCGGGAACCGATGAGCAGTTCTTC
. | TRBJ2-7 | TRBD1 | TRBV2 | CASRPGQVVYF | TGTGCCAGCAGGCCGGGACAGGTCGTGTACTTC
. | TRBJ2-7 | . | TRBV13 | CASSLSLSPQYEQYF | TGTGCCAGCAGCTTATCTCTTAGCCCGCAGTACGAGCAGTACTTC
. | TRBJ2-7 | . | TRBV7-8 | CASSLGAGGLEQYF | TGTGCCAGCAGCTTAGGGGCCGGAGGGCTCGAGCAGTACTTC
. | TRBJ2-7 | TRBD2 | TRBV18 | CASRSGAITYEQYF | TGTGCCAGCCGTAGCGGGGCGATAACCTACGAGCAGTACTTC
. | TRBJ1-1 | . | TRBV5-1 | CASSGSRGNTEAFF | TGCGCCAGCAGCGGGTCTAGGGGGAACACTGAAGCTTTCTTT
. | TRBJ2-2 | . | TRBV4-2 | CASSPDGGGETGELFF | TGTGCCAGCAGCCCAGACGGGGGAGGTGAAACCGGGGAGCTGTTTTTT
. | TRBJ1-1 | . | TRBV19 | CASSIGGGRTFF | TGTGCCAGTAGTATAGGGGGGGGACGAACTTTCTTT
. | TRBJ1-3 | TRBD1 | TRBV9 | CASSLTGTGGNTIYF | TGTGCCAGCAGCTTGACCGGGACAGGGGGAAACACCATATATTTT
. | TRBJ1-1 | TRBD1 | TRBV6-6 | CASSTWTGRGNTEAFF | TGTGCCAGCAGTACATGGACAGGGAGGGGGAACACTGAAGCTTTCTTT
. | TRBJ2-7 | . | TRBV28 | CASREQGTYEQYF | TGTGCCAGCAGGGAACAGGGAACCTACGAGCAGTACTTC
. | TRBJ2-1 | TRBD2 | TRBV7-3 | CASSLKGAAGATYNEQFF | TGTGCCAGCAGCTTAAAAGGTGCGGCGGGAGCGACCTACAATGAGCAGTTCTTC
few | TRBJ2-5 | TRBD2 | TRBV7-8 | CASSLRRDYREETQYF | TGTGCCAGCAGCCTCAGGCGGGACTACCGCGAAGAGACCCAGTACTTC
. | TRBJ2-7 | TRBD1 | TRBV6-5 | CASRSRQGPTYEQYF | TGTGCCAGCAGATCCCGACAGGGGCCTACCTACGAGCAGTACTTC
. | TRBJ2-1 | . | TRBV7-9 | CASSAQGRVNEQFF | TGTGCCAGCAGCGCTCAGGGGAGGGTCAATGAGCAGTTCTTC
. | TRBJ1-1 | . | TRBV11-1 | CASSLGAGNTEAFF | TGTGCCAGCAGCTTAGGGGCAGGGAACACTGAAGCTTTCTTT